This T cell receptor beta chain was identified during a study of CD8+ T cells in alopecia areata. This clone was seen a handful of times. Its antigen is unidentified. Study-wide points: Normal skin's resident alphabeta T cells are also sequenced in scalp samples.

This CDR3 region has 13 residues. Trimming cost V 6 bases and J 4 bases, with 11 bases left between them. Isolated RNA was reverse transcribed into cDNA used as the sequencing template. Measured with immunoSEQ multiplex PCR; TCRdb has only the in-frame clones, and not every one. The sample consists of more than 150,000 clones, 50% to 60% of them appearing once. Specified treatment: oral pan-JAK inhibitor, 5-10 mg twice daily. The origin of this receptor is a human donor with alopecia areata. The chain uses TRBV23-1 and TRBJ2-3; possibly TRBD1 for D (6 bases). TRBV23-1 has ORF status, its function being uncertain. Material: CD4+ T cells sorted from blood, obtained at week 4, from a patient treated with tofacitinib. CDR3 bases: TGCGCCAGCAGAACAACAGGGCCAGATACGCAGTATTTT. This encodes CASRTTGPDTQYF.